The present T cell receptor (beta chain) was sequenced within a study of cytomegalovirus exposure and HLA in healthy donors. Profiling relied on immunoSEQ multiplex PCR, and the TCRdb table lists in-frame clones only, not all of them. The table shows tens of thousands of clones, with 90% to 97% occurring only once. V gave up 0 bases and J gave up 2 bases, with 10 bases separating them. This CDR3 region has 14 residues. Germline CDR1 SQVTM, CDR2 ANQGSEA. V and J are TRBV29-1 and TRBJ2-5; D not resolved. The sequenced sample was PBMCs. The receptor was isolated from a man between 18 and 35 years old in good health and CMV-seronegative. CDR3 residues: CSVEDWANQETQYF. The CDR3 region has the DNA TGCAGCGTTGAAGATTGGGCAAATCAAGAGACCCAGTACTTC.